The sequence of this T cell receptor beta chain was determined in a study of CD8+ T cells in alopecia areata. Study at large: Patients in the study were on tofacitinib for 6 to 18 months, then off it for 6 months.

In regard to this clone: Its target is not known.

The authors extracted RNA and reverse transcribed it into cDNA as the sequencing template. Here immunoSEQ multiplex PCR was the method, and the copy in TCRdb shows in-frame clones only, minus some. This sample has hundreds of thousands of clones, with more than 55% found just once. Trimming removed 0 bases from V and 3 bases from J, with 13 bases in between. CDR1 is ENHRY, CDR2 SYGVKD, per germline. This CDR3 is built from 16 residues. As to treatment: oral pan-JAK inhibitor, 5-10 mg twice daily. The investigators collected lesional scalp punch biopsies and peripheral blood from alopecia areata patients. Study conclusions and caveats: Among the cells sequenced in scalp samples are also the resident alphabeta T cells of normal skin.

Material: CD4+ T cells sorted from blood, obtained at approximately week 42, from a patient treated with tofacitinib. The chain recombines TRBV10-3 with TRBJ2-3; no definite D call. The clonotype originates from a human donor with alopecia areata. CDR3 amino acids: CAISESNGLGTDTQYF. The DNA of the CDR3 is TGTGCCATCAGTGAGTCGAACGGCCTGGGGACAGATACGCAGTATTTT.